Many counts were recorded for the clone carrying this T cell receptor beta chain. The data belong to a study of early T cells in non-severe SARS-CoV-2 infection. Unique molecular identifier tags were affixed to discrete cDNA molecules. One entry per CDR3 protein results from TCRdb running MiXCR on the 5' RACE reads. The sample records 55,000 to 85,000 distinct CDR3 sequences, 9% to 10% being singletons. Trimming removed 4 bases from V and 2 bases from J, with 9 bases in between. The CDR3 runs 14 residues. From germline, CDR1 is ENHRY and CDR2 SYGVKD. The sequence was collected from an adult who was a healthcare worker with PCR-confirmed SARS-CoV-2 infection or an uninfected control (not recorded which). J is TRBJ2-1 and V is TRBV10-3; D gene uncertain. The source material was whole blood, sampled at baseline. The CDR3 DNA follows: TGTGCCATCAGTGTTAGTGGCGCCTACAATGAGCAGTTCTTC. Protein sequence: CAISVSGAYNEQFF.